Detailed here is one T cell receptor beta chain. What it recognizes is unknown. The sample is drawn from a study of radiation and T cells in renal cell carcinoma. Study-level results: Dominant CDR3 motifs occupied more repertoire in irradiated than control tumors.

The assay was immunoSEQ multiplex PCR, and TCRdb's table has in-frame clones only and misses some. The data show fewer than 20,000 clones, with roughly 58% seen just once and roughly 12% held by the top ten. Treatment meaning: 15 Gy SBRT to primary tumor, nephrectomy 4 weeks later. Nephrectomy followed 15 Gy stereotactic body radiation by 4 weeks. The CDR3 is made up of 14 amino acids. Germline values: CDR1 SEHNR, CDR2 FQNEAQ (reference sequence). The V end lost 7 bases, the J end lost 9 bases, and 19 bases lay between the germline ends. The source material was tumor tissue, sampled from a patient whose treatment included radiotherapy and nephrectomy. The chain recombines TRBV7-9 with TRBJ2-4; D is tentatively TRBD1 or TRBD2 (5 bases each). This receptor was obtained from a man aged 45 to 65 with renal cell carcinoma. The CDR3 sequence: CASTSSGQGGIQYF. The CDR3 DNA reads as TGTGCCAGCACCTCCTCGGGGCAGGGTGGCATTCAGTACTTC.